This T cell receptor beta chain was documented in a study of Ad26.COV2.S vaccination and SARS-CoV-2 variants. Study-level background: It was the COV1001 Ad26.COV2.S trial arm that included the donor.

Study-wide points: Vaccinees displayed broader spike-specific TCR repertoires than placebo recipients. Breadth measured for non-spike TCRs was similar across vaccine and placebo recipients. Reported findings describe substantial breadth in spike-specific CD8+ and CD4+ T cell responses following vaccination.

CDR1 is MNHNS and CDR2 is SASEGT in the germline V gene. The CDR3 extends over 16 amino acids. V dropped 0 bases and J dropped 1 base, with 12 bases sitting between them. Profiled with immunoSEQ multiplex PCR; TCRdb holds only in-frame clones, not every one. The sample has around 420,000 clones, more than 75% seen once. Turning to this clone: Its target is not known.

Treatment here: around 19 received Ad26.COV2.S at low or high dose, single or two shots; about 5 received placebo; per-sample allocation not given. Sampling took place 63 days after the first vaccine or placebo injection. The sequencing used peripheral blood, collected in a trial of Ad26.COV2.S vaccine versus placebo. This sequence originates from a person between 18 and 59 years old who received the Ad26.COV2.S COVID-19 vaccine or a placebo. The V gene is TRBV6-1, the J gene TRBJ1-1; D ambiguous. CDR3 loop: CASSEAQVLTNTEAFF. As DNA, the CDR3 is TGTGCCAGCAGTGAAGCCCAGGTCCTAACGAACACTGAAGCTTTCTTT.